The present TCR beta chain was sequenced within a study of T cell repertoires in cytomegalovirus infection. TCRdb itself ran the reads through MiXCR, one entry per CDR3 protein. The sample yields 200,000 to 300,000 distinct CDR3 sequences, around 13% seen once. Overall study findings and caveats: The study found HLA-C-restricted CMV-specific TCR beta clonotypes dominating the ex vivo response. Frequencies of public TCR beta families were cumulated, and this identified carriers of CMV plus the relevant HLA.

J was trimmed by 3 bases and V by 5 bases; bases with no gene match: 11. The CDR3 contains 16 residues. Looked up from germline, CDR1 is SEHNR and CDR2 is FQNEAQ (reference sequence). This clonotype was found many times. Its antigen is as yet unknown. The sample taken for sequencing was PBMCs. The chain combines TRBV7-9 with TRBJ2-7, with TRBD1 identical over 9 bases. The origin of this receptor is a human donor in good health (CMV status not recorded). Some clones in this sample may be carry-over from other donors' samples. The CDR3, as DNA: TGTGCCAGCAGCACCCGAACCGGGACAGGGTACTACGAGCAGTACTTC. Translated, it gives CASSTRTGTGYYEQYF. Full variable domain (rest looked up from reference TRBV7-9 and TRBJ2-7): DTGVSQNPRHKITKRGQNVTFRCDPISEHNRLYWYRQTLGQGPEFLTYFQNEAQLEKSRLLSDRFSAERPKGSFSTLEIQRTEQGDSAMYLCASSTRTGTGYYEQYFGPGTRLTVT.